Listed below are T cell receptor beta chains from one sample, sequenced in a study of cytomegalovirus exposure and HLA in healthy donors. The method was immunoSEQ multiplex PCR; TCRdb's version includes in-frame clones alone and lacks a portion of them. Among hundreds of thousands of clones listed, around two thirds were seen once. Sequencing input: PBMCs. The receptors come from a female donor in good health and CMV-seronegative. CDR3s include the opening cysteine and the closing phenylalanine or tryptophan. The order of the fields is D gene, V gene, clone size, J gene, CDR3 protein, CDR3 DNA. D genes are given only for firm matches. Clone size is not always given. Where it is, it says once, few, many or a class for expanded clones.

-	TRBV5-1	-	TRBJ2-5	CASSSKGEETQYF	TGCGCCAGCAGCTCCAAAGGGGAAGAGACCCAGTACTTC
TRBD1	TRBV6-1	-	TRBJ2-7	CASGTGALEQYF	TGTGCCAGCGGGACAGGGGCGCTCGAGCAGTACTTC
-	TRBV5-4	-	TRBJ1-2	CASSLAGAGGYTF	TGTGCCAGCAGCTTGGCTGGGGCTGGTGGCTACACCTTC
TRBD1	TRBV2	few	TRBJ1-2	CASRETGTGNGYTF	TGTGCCAGCAGGGAGACCGGGACAGGGAATGGCTACACCTTC
TRBD2	TRBV13	-	TRBJ2-7	CASSPGLAVSQGYEQYF	TGTGCCAGCAGTCCGGGACTAGCTGTTTCCCAGGGGTACGAGCAGTACTTC
TRBD1	TRBV25-1	-	TRBJ1-5	CASSLTGGLSNQPQHF	TGTGCCAGCAGTCTGACAGGGGGGCTGAGCAATCAGCCCCAGCATTTT
-	TRBV13	-	TRBJ2-3	CASSWAGGPDTDTQYF	TGTGCCAGCAGCTGGGCCGGAGGGCCGGACACAGATACGCAGTATTTT
TRBD1	TRBV6-1	-	TRBJ2-7	CASNRDRGNYEQYF	TGTGCCAGCAACAGGGACAGGGGGAACTACGAGCAGTACTTC
-	TRBV9	few	TRBJ2-7	CASSSHLEDEQYF	TGTGCCAGCAGCTCTCACTTAGAAGACGAGCAGTACTTC
-	TRBV28	-	TRBJ2-2	CASSSRQEAGELFF	TGTGCCAGCAGTTCACGACAGGAAGCCGGGGAGCTGTTTTTT
TRBD1	TRBV7-9	-	TRBJ2-7	CASTEGAGLKQYF	TGTGCCAGCACCGAGGGGGCAGGGCTCAAGCAGTACTTC
-	TRBV11-2	-	TRBJ1-1	CASSLDRVDQAFF	TGTGCCAGCAGCTTAGATCGGGTAGATCAAGCTTTCTTT
TRBD1	TRBV9	-	TRBJ1-1	CASSEGTANTEAFF	TGTGCCAGCAGCGAAGGGACAGCGAACACTGAAGCTTTCTTT
-	TRBV5-1	-	TRBJ2-3	CTSSPAGLGSTDTQYF	TGCACCAGCAGCCCGGCTGGCCTAGGAAGCACAGATACGCAGTATTTT
-	TRBV6-5	once	TRBJ2-1	CASGESYNEQFF	TGTGCCTCGGGGGAGTCCTACAATGAGCAGTTCTTC
-	TRBV28	-	TRBJ2-7	CASSRFSYEQYF	TGTGCCAGCAGTCGGTTCTCCTACGAGCAGTACTTC
TRBD1	TRBV18	-	TRBJ1-4	CASSPRNRGNEKLFF	TGTGCCAGCTCACCACGGAACAGGGGGAATGAAAAACTGTTTTTT